This TCR beta chain was retrieved from a study of immune cell composition in non-small cell lung cancer. This CDR3 is 16 amino acids long. Trimming removed 0 bases at V and 1 base at J, with 13 bases between. The V gene's germline CDR1 is MNHEY and CDR2 SVGAGI. Data came from immunoSEQ multiplex PCR; TCRdb stores just in-frame clones and leaves some out. This sample has around 15,000 clones, with 70% to 80% found just once. Normal lung sampling was at least 3 cm from the tumour, as distant as possible. DNA was extracted from unsorted cell suspensions stored frozen. These sequences were also reported in another study, on CD4 T cells in lung cancer. That source adds: Donors, mostly former smokers, were 60 to 69 at blood donation. Before giving blood, patients had received treatments including platinum chemotherapy, some also nivolumab or pembrolizumab.

Sequenced input: non-adjacent lung tissue. The chain uses TRBV6-5 and TRBJ2-7; D is uncertain. The sequence derives from a human donor with non-small cell lung cancer. In nucleotides, the CDR3 is TGTGCCAGCAGTTACTCGTTCCGGCTGGGATCCTACGAGCAGTACTTC. The encoded protein is CASSYSFRLGSYEQYF.